The clone carrying this T cell receptor (beta chain) is a singleton in its sample. As yet, its antigen is unknown. Its ends do not fully match the called genes, so a read error is possible. The germline V gene encodes CDR1 MNHEY and CDR2 SMNVEV (reference sequence). The CDR3 contains 14 residues. These data come from a study of post-analysis software for immune sequencing data. Study in general: The disease courses covered relapsing-remitting, secondary progressive and progressive-relapsing multiple sclerosis.

The TCR beta cDNA libraries contained unique molecular identifiers. T cells numbering roughly 0.9 to 11 million gave rise to roughly 0.5 million cDNA molecules. TCRdb re-called the PCR reads with MiXCR, one entry per CDR3 protein. The sample shows roughly 670,000 distinct CDR3 sequences, approximately 60% of them seen only once. Notes on the study in general: Four or five TRBV segments, TRBV5-6, TRBV5-1 and TRBV20-1 among them, were found more frequent in patients than controls. Relative to controls, patients with multiple sclerosis showed significantly lower normalized Chao1 diversity. Same-batch preparations were strongly co-clustered by F measure.

This receptor was taken from a girl between 2 and 10 years old with multiple sclerosis. The chain combines TRBV27 with TRBJ2-4, with 7 positions matching TRBD2. The sequenced sample consisted of blood. CDR3 coding DNA: TGTGCCAACAGTTTAACGGCTAGCGGAAACATTCGGTACTTC. This encodes CANSLTASGNIRYF.